The present T cell receptor (beta chain) was sequenced within a study of T cell repertoires in aging, cancer and after chemotherapy. Across the study: Pre- and post-chemotherapy samples were paired from glioblastoma patients treated with temozolomide-based therapy.

V lost 2 bases and J lost 7, with 5 bases in between. Germline assignment: CDR1 SEHNR and CDR2 FQNEAQ (reference sequence). There are 11 residues in the CDR3. Multiplex touch-down PCR with TRB-A/B primers amplified rearranged V-D-J TRB sequences. TCRdb reprocessed the multiplex PCR reads with MiXCR, giving one entry per CDR3 protein. Altogether fewer than 9,500 distinct CDR3 sequences are present, roughly half being singletons, with the ten largest covering less than 4%. The template was genomic DNA from peripheral blood, not RNA. Sequencing used blood. The origin of this receptor is a human donor with a solid tumor. The V and J genes are TRBV7-9 and TRBJ1-1, with no clear D. The CDR3 bases are TGTGCCAGCAGCTTAACCAGTGAAGCTTTCTTT. Amino acids: CASSLTSEAFF.